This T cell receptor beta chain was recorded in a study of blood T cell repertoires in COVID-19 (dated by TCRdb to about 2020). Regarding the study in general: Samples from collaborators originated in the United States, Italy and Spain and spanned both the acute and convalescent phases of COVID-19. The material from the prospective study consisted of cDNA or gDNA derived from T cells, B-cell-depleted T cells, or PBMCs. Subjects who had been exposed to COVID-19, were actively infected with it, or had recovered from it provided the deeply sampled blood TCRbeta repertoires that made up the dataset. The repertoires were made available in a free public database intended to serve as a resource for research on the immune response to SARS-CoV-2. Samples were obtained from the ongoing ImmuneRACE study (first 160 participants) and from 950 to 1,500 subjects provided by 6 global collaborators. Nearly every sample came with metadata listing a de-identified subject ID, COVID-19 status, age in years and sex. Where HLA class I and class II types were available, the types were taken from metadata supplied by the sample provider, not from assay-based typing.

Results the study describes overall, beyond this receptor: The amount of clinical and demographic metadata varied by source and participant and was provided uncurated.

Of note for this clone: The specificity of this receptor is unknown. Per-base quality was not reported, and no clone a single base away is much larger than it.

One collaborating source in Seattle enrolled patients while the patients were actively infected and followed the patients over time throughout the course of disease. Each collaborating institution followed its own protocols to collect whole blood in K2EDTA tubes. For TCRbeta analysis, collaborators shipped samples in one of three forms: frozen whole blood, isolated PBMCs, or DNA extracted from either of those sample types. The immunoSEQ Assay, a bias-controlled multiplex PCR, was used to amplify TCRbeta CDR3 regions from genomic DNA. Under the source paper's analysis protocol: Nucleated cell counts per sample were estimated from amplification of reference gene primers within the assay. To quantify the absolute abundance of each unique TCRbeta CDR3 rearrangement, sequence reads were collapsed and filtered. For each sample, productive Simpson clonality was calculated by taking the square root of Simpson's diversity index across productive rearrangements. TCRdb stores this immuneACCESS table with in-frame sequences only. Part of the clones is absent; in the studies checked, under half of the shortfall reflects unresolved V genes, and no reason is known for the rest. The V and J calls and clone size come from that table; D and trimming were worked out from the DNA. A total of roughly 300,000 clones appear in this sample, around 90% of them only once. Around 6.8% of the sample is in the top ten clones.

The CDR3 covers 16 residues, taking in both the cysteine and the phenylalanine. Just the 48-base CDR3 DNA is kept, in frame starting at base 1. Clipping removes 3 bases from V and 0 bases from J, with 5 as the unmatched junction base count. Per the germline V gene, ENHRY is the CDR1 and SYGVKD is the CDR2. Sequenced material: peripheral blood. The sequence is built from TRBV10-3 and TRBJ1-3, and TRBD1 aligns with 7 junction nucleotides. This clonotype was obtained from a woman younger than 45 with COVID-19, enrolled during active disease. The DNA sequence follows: TGTGCCATCAGTGAACGAGGGACAGTCTCTGGAAACACCATATATTTT. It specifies CAISERGTVSGNTIYF.